This T cell receptor beta chain originates from a study of T-cell reconstitution after alpha-beta-depleted transplantation in children. TCRbeta library construction was performed incorporating unique molecular identifiers. From the PCR reads, TCRdb called clonotypes with MiXCR, one entry per CDR3 protein. This sample has around 500,000 distinct CDR3 sequences; under 30% occur once, and the top ten carry approximately 14%. General study results and limits: Several hundred expanded graft clones reportedly gave rise to the alpha-beta T cells present about two months after transplant. Some patients owed their high day-60 TCRbeta diversity to surviving recipient T cells and thymic progenitors.

Trimming stripped 9 bases from V and 4 bases from J, with 15 bases between. The length of the CDR3 is 13 residues. As for this clonotype: The antigen is not known.

This sequence joins TRBV12-3 or TRBV12-4 and TRBJ1-1; no firm D call. The source was PBMCs, mostly from graft donor cells, collected 360 days after TCRalphabeta/CD19-depleted stem cell transplant. The source is a boy under two years old who had a stem cell transplant for acute myeloid leukemia, so the T cells may come from the graft donor. CDR3 protein: CASLYGVLTEAFF. The CDR3 DNA follows: TGTGCCAGTTTGTACGGGGTTCTCACTGAAGCTTTCTTT.